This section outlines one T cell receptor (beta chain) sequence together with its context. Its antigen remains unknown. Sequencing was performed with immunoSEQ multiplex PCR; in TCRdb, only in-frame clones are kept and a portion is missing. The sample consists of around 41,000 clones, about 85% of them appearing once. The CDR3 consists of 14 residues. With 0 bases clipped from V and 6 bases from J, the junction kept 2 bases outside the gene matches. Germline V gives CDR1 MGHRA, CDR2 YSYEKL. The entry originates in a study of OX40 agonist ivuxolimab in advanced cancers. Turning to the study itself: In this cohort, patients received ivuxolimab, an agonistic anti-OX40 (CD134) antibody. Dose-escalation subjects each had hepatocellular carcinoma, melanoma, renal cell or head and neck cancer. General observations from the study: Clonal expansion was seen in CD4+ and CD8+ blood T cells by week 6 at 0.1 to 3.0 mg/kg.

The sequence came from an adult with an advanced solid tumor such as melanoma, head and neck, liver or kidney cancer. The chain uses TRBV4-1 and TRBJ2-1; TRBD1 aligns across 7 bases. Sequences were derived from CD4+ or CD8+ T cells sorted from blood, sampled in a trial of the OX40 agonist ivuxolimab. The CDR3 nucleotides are TGCGCCAGCAGCCAAGATGCAGGGGGCAATGAGCAGTTCTTC. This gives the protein CASSQDAGGNEQFF.